These 18 T cell receptor beta chains originate from one sample sequenced in a study of blood T cells in healthy people across ages. A sample-barcoded 5' primer and a J-beta primer mix were used in a second PCR of roughly 7 to 11 cycles. TCRdb reprocessed the 5' RACE reads with MiXCR, giving one entry per CDR3 protein. The sample contains approximately 940,000 distinct CDR3 sequences, about 48% of which appear only once. Sequencing input: blood. The receptors were gathered from a man aged 25-45 years in good health.

The chain combines TRBV20-1 with TRBJ1-2; D is unclear. Germline values: CDR1 DFQATT, CDR2 SNEGSKA (reference sequence). V lost 0 bases and J 6 bases, leaving 8 bases between the germline ends. The CDR3 covers 12 residues. CDR3: CSARDLSDGYTF. In nucleotides, the CDR3 is TGCAGTGCTAGAGATCTGAGCGATGGCTACACCTTC.

This clonotype was observed once. V usage is TRBV20-1 and J usage is TRBJ2-1; 7 bases line up with TRBD2. V was clipped by 4 bases and J by 1 base; unmatched bases: 7. This CDR3 spans 15 amino acids. Germline V gives CDR1 DFQATT, CDR2 SNEGSKA (reference sequence). CDR3 loop: CSANWRGLSYNEQFF. CDR3 nucleotide sequence: TGCAGTGCTAATTGGCGGGGGTTGTCCTACAATGAGCAGTTCTTC.

The CDR3 protein is CASNDRPGIPDTQYF. In nucleotides, the CDR3 is TGTGCCAGCAATGACCGCCCAGGTATTCCAGATACGCAGTATTTT. This chain uses TRBV6-5 with TRBJ2-3, with no clear D. V lost 7 bases to trimming and J lost 4 bases, with 18 bases between them. The CDR3 extends over 15 amino acids. Germline CDR1 MNHEY, CDR2 SVGAGI.

CDR3 sequence: CASSYSSARGRDGYTF. In nucleotides, the CDR3 is TGTGCCAGCAGTTACTCGAGTGCCAGGGGGCGCGATGGCTACACCTTC. The rearrangement joins TRBV6-5 to TRBJ1-2, with 8 nucleotides matching TRBD1. After removal of 0 bases from V and 6 bases from J, the junction contained 9 bases not matched to a gene. Germline CDR1 is MNHEY and CDR2 is SVGAGI. The CDR3 length is 16 residues.

The table lists this clonotype with a few counts. In DNA form, the CDR3 reads TGCAGTAGAAGGGGTAGCGGGGGGGCCACAGATACGCAGTATTTT. This sequence encodes CSRRGSGGATDTQYF. The gene calls are TRBV20-1 and TRBJ2-3; TRBD2 aligns across 11 bases. CDR3 length: 15 amino acids. V trimming: 8 bases; J trimming: 2 bases; junction bases outside the gene matches: 9. CDR1 and CDR2 from the germline V gene are DFQATT and SNEGSKA (reference sequence).

In this sample, this clonotype turned up a few times. The chain recombines TRBV9 with TRBJ1-2; 8 bases match TRBD1. CDR1 and CDR2 (germline): SGDLS, YYNGEE. Trimming cost V 3 bases and J 6 bases; bases outside gene matches: 7. CDR3 length: 14 residues. The CDR3 loop reads CASSAPGTGNGYTF. The CDR3 DNA reads as TGTGCCAGCAGCGCCCCAGGGACAGGCAATGGCTACACCTTC.

The rearrangement joins TRBV5-1 to TRBJ2-2, with D perhaps TRBD2 (5 bases). This CDR3 has 16 amino acids. Germline V CDR1 and CDR2: SGHRS, YFSETQ. V was trimmed by 2 bases and J by 0 bases, leaving 11 bases between them. The chain's CDR3 is CASSFITRSNTGELFF. DNA of the CDR3: TGCGCCAGCAGCTTCATTACTAGGTCGAACACCGGGGAGCTGTTTTTT. Full variable domain (rest looked up from reference TRBV5-1 and TRBJ2-2): KAGVTQTPRYLIKTRGQQVTLSCSPISGHRSVSWYQQTPGQGLQFLFEYFSETQRNKGNFPGRFSGRQFSNSRSEMNVSTLELGDSALYLCASSFITRSNTGELFFGEGSRLTVL.

This clonotype appeared a few times. The CDR3 sequence is CASSSRKGRYEQYF. CDR3 nucleotide sequence: TGTGCCAGCAGTTCGAGGAAGGGGCGCTACGAGCAGTACTTC. The rearrangement joins TRBV12-3 or TRBV12-4 to TRBJ2-7; perhaps TRBD1 as D (5 bases). The CDR3 length is 14 residues. V lost 4 bases to trimming and J lost 3 bases, with 13 bases between them.

The chain combines TRBV12-3 or TRBV12-4 with TRBJ2-2, with 8 bases lining up with TRBD1. V was pared by 3 bases and J by 2 bases, with 5 bases of the junction left unmatched. The CDR3 length is 16 residues. In nucleotides, the CDR3 is TGTGCCAGCAGTTTCCAGGGGGCAATAAACACCGGGGAGCTGTTTTTT. Encoded protein: CASSFQGAINTGELFF.

This clonotype has more than one count but fewer than ten. The chain links TRBV6-2 or TRBV6-3 to TRBJ2-1, with 11 bases identical to TRBD2. V lost 5 bases, J lost 4 bases, and 7 bases stayed unmatched. From germline, CDR1 is MNHEY and CDR2 SVGEGT. The CDR3 is 16 residues long. CDR3 protein: CASSRTGTSGYNEQFF. CDR3 DNA sequence: TGTGCCAGCAGTCGAACCGGGACTAGCGGATACAATGAGCAGTTCTTC.

This chain joins TRBV27 and TRBJ2-4; 7 bases are shared with TRBD2. The end of the DNA aligns better with TRBJ2-5, so the J call may be wrong. The CDR3 contains 12 residues. Germline CDR1 is MNHEY and CDR2 is SMNVEV (reference sequence). The CDR3 sequence is CALYGGSETQYF. The DNA for the CDR3 is TGTGCGCTATACGGGGGGTCAGAGACCCAGTACTTC.

This rearrangement joins TRBV28 to TRBJ2-3, with a weak D call TRBD2 (6 bases). The V end was cut by 8 bases, the J end by 2 bases, with 29 bases between. The V gene's germline CDR1 is MDHEN and CDR2 SYDVKM. This CDR3 region has 19 residues. CDR3 bases: TGTGCCAGCTTGCCGGACTACCTCCCTCATAGCGATGTCACAGATACGCAGTATTTT. Its protein is CASLPDYLPHSDVTDTQYF.

The chain joins TRBV14 to TRBJ2-1; a possible D gene is TRBD2 (7 bases). Deletions cut 4 bases from V and 0 bases from J, with 13 bases between. Germline loops: CDR1 SGHDN, CDR2 FVKESK. CDR3 length: 16 residues. CDR3 nucleotide sequence: TGTGCCAGCAGCCCCGGGGGGCTTAGCTCCTACAATGAGCAGTTCTTC. It codes for CASSPGGLSSYNEQFF.

This clonotype was counted at least ten times. The rearrangement uses TRBV10-3 and TRBJ2-3; TRBD1 matches at 9 bases. The CDR3 sequence is 15 residues long. J was trimmed by 4 bases and V by 3 bases; bases with no gene match: 5. Germline V CDR1 and CDR2: ENHRY, SYGVKD. The CDR3 here is CAISDATGGADTQYF. The DNA of the CDR3 is TGTGCCATCAGTGACGCGACAGGGGGAGCAGATACGCAGTATTTT.

This CDR3 is CAISVSGSTDTQYF. Here the CDR3 DNA reads TGTGCCATCAGTGTATCGGGGAGCACAGATACGCAGTATTTT. The rearrangement joins TRBV10-3 to TRBJ2-3; TRBD2 might be the D (5 bases). The V gene's germline CDR1 is ENHRY and CDR2 SYGVKD. This CDR3 is 14 amino acids long. Trimming left V 4 bases short and J 0 bases short, with 8 bases between.

A few counts support this clonotype. This chain connects TRBV3-1 to TRBJ1-6; D is ambiguous. V was trimmed by 0 bases and J by 6 bases, leaving 6 bases between them. This CDR3 region has 14 residues. Germline CDR1 reads LGHDT; CDR2 reads YNNKEL (reference sequence). CDR3 residues: CASSQETANSPLHF. The CDR3 coding sequence is TGTGCCAGCAGCCAAGAAACAGCTAATTCACCCCTCCACTTT.

This chain uses TRBV4-1 with TRBJ2-3, with 8 positions matching TRBD2. CDR1 is MGHRA, CDR2 YSYEKL, per germline. Losses at the gene ends were 1 base for V and 4 bases for J; bases not matched to a gene: 7. CDR3 size: 16 residues. The CDR3, as DNA: TGCGCCAGCAGCCAAGGCGCACTAGCGGTTCCAGATACGCAGTATTTT. Translated: CASSQGALAVPDTQYF.

This clonotype appeared once. The chain is built from TRBV3-1 and TRBJ1-5; D is perhaps TRBD1 (5 bases). The CDR3 covers 14 residues. V dropped 0 bases and J dropped 7 bases, with 10 bases sitting between them. The germline V gene has CDR1 LGHDT and CDR2 YNNKEL (reference sequence). The CDR3 spells CASSQEGENQPQHF. CDR3 in DNA: TGTGCCAGCAGCCAAGAGGGGGAGAACCAGCCCCAGCATTTT.